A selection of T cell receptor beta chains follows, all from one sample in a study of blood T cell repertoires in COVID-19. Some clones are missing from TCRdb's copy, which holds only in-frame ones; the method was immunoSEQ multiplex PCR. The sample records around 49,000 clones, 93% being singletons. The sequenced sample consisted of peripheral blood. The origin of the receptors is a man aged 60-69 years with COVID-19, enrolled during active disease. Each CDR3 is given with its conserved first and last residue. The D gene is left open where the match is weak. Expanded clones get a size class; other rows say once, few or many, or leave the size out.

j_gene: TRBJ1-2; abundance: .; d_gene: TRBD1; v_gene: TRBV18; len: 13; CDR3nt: TGTGCCAGCTCACCGGGACAGGGCTATGGCTACACCTTC; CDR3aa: CASSPGQGYGYTF
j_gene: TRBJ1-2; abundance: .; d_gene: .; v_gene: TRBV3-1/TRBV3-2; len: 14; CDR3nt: TGTGCCAGCAGCCAGGGGAGGGTTGGGTATGGCTACACCTTC; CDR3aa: CASSQGRVGYGYTF
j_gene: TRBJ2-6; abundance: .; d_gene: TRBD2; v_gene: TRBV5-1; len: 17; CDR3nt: TGCGCCAGCAGCTACACTAGCGGGCGCTCTGGGGCCAACGTCCTGACTTTC; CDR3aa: CASSYTSGRSGANVLTF
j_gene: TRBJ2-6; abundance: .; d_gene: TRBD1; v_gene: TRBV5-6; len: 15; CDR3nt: TGTGCCAGCAACAAACAGGGGGCTGGGGCCAACGTCCTGACTTTC; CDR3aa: CASNKQGAGANVLTF
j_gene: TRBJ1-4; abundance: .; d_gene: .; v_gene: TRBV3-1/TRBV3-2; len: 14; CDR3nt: TGTGCCAGCAGCGCGGGACCAACTAATGAAAAACTGTTTTTT; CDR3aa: CASSAGPTNEKLFF
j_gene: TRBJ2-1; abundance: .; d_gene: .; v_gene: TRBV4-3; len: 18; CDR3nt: TGCGCCAGCAGCCAAGATTTTAATGGGGGGAACTGGAATTGGGAGCAGTTCTTC; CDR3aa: CASSQDFNGGNWNWEQFF
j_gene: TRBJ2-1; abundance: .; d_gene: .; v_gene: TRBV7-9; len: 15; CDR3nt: TGTGCCAGCAGCTTATGGCAGAAAAACTACAATGAGCAGTTCTTC; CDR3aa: CASSLWQKNYNEQFF
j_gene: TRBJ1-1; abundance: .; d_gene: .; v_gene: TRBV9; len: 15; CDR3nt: TGTGCCAGCAGCTCTCAACAGGGTGGGGACACTGAAGCTTTCTTT; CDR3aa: CASSSQQGGDTEAFF
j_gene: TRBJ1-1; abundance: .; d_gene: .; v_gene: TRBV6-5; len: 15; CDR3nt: TGTGCCAGCAGTTACGGAGGGATTGTCACGGCTGAAGCTTTCTTT; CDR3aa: CASSYGGIVTAEAFF
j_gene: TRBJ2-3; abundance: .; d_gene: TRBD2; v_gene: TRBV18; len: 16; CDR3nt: TGTGCCAGCTCACCCCTCGGACTAGCGGGGGGGGATACGCAGTATTTT; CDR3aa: CASSPLGLAGGDTQYF
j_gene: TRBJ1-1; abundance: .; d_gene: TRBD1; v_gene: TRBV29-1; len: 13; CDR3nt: TGCAGCGTGGCGAGACAGGGGGACACTGAAGCTTTCTTT; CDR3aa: CSVARQGDTEAFF
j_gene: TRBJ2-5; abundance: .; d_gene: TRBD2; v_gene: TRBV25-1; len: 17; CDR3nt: TGTGCCAGCAGTGATTTGCCGGGACTAGCGGCTTCTTCGACCCAGTACTTC; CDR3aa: CASSDLPGLAASSTQYF
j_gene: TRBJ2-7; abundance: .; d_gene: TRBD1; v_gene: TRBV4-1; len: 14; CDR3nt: TGCGCCAGCAGCCAACACAGGGGGACCTACGAGCAGTACTTC; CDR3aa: CASSQHRGTYEQYF
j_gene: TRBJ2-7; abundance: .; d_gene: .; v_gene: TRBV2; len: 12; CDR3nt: TGTGCCAGCAGTGCCGGGGTTTACGAGCAGTACTTC; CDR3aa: CASSAGVYEQYF
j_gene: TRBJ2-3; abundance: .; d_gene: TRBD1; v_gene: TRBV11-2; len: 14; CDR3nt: TGTGCCAGCAGCTCTAGACAGGGGGCAGATACGCAGTATTTT; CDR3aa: CASSSRQGADTQYF
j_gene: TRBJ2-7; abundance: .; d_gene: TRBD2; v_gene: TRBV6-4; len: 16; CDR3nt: TGTGCCAGCAGTCCTAGCGGGGGGGGTACCATCTACGAGCAGTACTTC; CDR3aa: CASSPSGGGTIYEQYF
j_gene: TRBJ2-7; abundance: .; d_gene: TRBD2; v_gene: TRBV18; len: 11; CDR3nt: TGTGCCAGCTCACCCGGGGGGGAGCAGTACTTC; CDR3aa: CASSPGGEQYF
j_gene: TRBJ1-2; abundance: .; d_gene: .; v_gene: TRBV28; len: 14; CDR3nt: TGTGCCAGCAGTTCTGTTAACAGTAACTATGGCTACACCTTC; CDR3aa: CASSSVNSNYGYTF
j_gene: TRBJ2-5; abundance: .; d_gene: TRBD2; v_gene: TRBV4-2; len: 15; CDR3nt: TGTGCCAGCAGCCGGGAGACTAGCGGGCAAGAGACCCAGTACTTC; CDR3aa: CASSRETSGQETQYF
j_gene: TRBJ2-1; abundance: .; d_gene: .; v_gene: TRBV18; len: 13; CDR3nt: TGTGCCAGCTCACCGAGGACACCAAATGAGCAGTTCTTC; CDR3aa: CASSPRTPNEQFF
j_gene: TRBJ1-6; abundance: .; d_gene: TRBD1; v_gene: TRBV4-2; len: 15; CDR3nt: TGTGCCAGCAGCCAAGACCGGGGGACAGTTTCACCCCTCCACTTT; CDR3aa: CASSQDRGTVSPLHF
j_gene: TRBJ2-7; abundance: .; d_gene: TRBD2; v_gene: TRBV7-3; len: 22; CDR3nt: TGTGCCAGCAGCCTCGTCTACGGGATGGGACTAGCGTCATCGAGACGATTCTACGAGCAGTACTTC; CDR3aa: CASSLVYGMGLASSRRFYEQYF
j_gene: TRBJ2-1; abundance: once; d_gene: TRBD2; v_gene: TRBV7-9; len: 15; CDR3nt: TGTGCCAGCAGCCTAGCGGGGGGGCCGAACAATGAGCAGTTCTTC; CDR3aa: CASSLAGGPNNEQFF
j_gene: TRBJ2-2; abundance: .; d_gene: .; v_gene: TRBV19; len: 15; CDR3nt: TGTGCCAGTAGTACGACCCTCTTGGGCTCCGGGGAGCTGTTTTTT; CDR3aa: CASSTTLLGSGELFF
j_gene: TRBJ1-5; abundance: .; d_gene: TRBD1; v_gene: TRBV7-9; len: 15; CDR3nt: TGTGCCAGCAGCTGGGGGACAGCAAGCAATCAGCCCCAGCATTTT; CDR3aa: CASSWGTASNQPQHF
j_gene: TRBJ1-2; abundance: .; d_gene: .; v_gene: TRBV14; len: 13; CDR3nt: TGTGCCAGCAGCCCACAGGGTGGCTATGGCTACACCTTC; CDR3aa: CASSPQGGYGYTF
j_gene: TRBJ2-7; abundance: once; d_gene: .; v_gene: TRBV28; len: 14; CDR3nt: TGTGCCAGTTCTGAGAGACACGTATACTACGAGCAGTACTTC; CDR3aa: CASSERHVYYEQYF
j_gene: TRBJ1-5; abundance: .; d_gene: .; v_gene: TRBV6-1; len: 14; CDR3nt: TGTGCCAGCAGTGAACGACAGCCCAATCAGCCCCAGCATTTT; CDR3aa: CASSERQPNQPQHF
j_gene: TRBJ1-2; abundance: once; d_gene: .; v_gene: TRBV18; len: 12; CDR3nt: TGTGCCAGCTCACTACGGGGCTATGGCTACACCTTC; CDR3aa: CASSLRGYGYTF
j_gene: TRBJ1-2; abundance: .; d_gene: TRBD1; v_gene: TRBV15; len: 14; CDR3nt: TGTGCCACCAGCAGGGACAGGGGAGCCTATGGCTACACCTTC; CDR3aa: CATSRDRGAYGYTF
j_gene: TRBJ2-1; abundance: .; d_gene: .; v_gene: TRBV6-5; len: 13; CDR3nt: TGTGCCAGCAGTTACTCCAGTTACAATGAGCAGTTCTTC; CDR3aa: CASSYSSYNEQFF
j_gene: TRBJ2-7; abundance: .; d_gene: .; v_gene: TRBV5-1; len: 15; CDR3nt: TGCGCCAGCAGCTTGGATCCAGGGGCGACGGTCGAGCAGTACTTC; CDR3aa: CASSLDPGATVEQYF
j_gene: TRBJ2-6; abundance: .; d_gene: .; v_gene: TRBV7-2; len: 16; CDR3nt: TGTGCCAGCAGCTTACAGGAGGGCTTTGGGGCCAACGTCCTGACTTTC; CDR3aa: CASSLQEGFGANVLTF
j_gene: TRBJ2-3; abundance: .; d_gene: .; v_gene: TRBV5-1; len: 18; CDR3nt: TGCGCCAGCAGCTTGGGACTAGTTGGGATAATAGGCACAGATACGCAGTATTTT; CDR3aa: CASSLGLVGIIGTDTQYF
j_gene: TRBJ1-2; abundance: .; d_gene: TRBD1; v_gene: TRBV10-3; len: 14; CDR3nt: TGTGCCATCAGCGAATTGACAGGGAGTAGAGGCTACACCTTC; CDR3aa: CAISELTGSRGYTF
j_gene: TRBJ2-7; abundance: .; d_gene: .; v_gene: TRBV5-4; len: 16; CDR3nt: TGTGCCAGCAGCTTGGGCGGCGGCGGGGTGCTGGGGGAGCAGTACTTC; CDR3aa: CASSLGGGGVLGEQYF
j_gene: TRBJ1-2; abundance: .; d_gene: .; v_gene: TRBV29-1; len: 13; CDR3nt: TGCAGTGGGGGTACAGGGACGGGCTATGGCTACACCTTC; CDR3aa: CSGGTGTGYGYTF
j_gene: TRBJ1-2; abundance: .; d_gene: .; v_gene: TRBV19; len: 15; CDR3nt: TGTGCCAGTAGTGCACGAGGAGTCGGAGGGTATGGCTACACCTTC; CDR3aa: CASSARGVGGYGYTF
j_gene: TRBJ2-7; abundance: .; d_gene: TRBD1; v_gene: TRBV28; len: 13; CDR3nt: TGTGCCAGCAGTTTAGGACAGGGGATGCAGCAGTACTTC; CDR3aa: CASSLGQGMQQYF
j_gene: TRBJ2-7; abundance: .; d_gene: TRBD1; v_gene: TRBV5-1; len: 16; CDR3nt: TGCGCCAGCAGCTTGGGCCCCCGGGACAGGGGGTACGAGCAGTACTTC; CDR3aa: CASSLGPRDRGYEQYF
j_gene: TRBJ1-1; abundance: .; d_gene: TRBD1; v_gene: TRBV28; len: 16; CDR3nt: TGTGCCAGCAGTCGCACGTCTGGACAGGGGCTCACTGAAGCTTTCTTT; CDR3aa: CASSRTSGQGLTEAFF
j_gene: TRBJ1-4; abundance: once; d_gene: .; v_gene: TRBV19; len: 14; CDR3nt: TGTGCCAGTAGGCCGGGTCTAAGAACTGAAAAACTGTTTTTT; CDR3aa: CASRPGLRTEKLFF
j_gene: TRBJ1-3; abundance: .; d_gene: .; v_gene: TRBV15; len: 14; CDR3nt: TGTGCCACCAGCAGAGCTCTAGCTGGAAACACCATATATTTT; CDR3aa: CATSRALAGNTIYF
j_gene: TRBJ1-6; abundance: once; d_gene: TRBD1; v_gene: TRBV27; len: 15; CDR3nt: TGTGCCAGCAGTTCCCAGACAGGGCGGAATTCACCCCTCCACTTT; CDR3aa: CASSSQTGRNSPLHF
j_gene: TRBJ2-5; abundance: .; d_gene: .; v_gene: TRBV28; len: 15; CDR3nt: TGTGCCAGCAGTCCAAAGCCAGGGTATCGGGAGACCCAGTACTTC; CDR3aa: CASSPKPGYRETQYF
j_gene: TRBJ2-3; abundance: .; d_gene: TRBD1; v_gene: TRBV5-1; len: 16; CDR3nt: TGCGCCAGCAGCTCCCACAGGGGACGAAGCACAGATACGCAGTATTTT; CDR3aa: CASSSHRGRSTDTQYF
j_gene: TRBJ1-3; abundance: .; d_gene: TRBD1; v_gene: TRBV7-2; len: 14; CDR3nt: TGTGCCAGCAGCTTAGGACAGGGTGGGACCACCATATATTTT; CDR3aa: CASSLGQGGTTIYF
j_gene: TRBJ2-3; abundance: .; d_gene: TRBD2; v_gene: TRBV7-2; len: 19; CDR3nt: TGTGCCAGCAGCTTAGTCCCAGCGGGAGTTGGGAGAAGCACAGATACGCAGTATTTT; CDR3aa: CASSLVPAGVGRSTDTQYF
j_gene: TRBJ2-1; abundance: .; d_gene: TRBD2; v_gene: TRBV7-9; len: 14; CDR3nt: TGTGCCAGCAGCCGAATAGCGGGAGGGAATGAGCAGTTCTTC; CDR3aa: CASSRIAGGNEQFF
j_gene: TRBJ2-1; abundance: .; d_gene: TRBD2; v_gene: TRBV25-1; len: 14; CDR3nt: TGTGCCAGCAGTGAATGGCGGGGGGTTTGGCGGCAGTTCTTC; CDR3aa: CASSEWRGVWRQFF
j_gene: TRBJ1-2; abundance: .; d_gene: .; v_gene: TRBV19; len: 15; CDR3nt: TGTGCCACCCGAACCGGGTGGGACTTGGGGTATGGCTACACCTTC; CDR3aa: CATRTGWDLGYGYTF
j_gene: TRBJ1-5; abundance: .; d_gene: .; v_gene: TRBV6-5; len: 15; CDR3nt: TGTGCCAGCAGCCTGAACAGGGTCGGCAATCAGCCCCAGCATTTT; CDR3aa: CASSLNRVGNQPQHF
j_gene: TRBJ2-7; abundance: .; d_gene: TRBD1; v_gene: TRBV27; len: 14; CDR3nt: TGTGCCAGCAGGGAACAGGGGGCGAACGACGAGCAGTACTTC; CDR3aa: CASREQGANDEQYF
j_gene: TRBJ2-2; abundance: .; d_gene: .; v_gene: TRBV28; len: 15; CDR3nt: TGTGCCAGCAGTTTAGCTAGCGTGGGCACCGGGGAGCTGTTTTTT; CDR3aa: CASSLASVGTGELFF
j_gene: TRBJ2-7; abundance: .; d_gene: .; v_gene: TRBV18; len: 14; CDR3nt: TGTGCCAGCTCACCACAGGGACAAAGGGGCGAGCAGTACTTC; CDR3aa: CASSPQGQRGEQYF
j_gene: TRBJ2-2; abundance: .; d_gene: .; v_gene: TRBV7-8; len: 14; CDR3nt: TGTGCCAGCAGTCTATCCCTGAACACCGGGGAGCTGTTTTTT; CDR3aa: CASSLSLNTGELFF
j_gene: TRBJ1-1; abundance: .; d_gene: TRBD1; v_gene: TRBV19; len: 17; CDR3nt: TGTGCCAGTAGTATACTCCCCGGGACAGGGCCCAACACTGAAGCTTTCTTT; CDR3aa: CASSILPGTGPNTEAFF